A selection of T cell receptor beta chains follows, all from one sample in a study of shared clonotypes between healthy human individuals. Generated by immunoSEQ multiplex PCR, the TCRdb table keeps only in-frame clones and is missing some. The sample yields around 580,000 clones, 95% to 98% seen once. The sample was naive CD8+ T cells sorted from blood. These receptors came from a young man in good health. CDR3s include the opening cysteine and the closing phenylalanine or tryptophan. Fields, in order: J gene, V gene, clone size, D gene, CDR3 protein, CDR3 DNA. A D gene is named only where the DNA matches it firmly. Not all rows give a size; the values are once, few, many and, for expanded clones, a class.

TRBJ1-5 | TRBV7-2 | few | - | CASSLERGLHQPQHF | TGTGCCAGCAGCTTAGAACGGGGCCTACATCAGCCCCAGCATTTT
TRBJ1-1 | TRBV7-9 | once | - | CASSHQGRGSDTEAFF | TGTGCCAGCAGCCACCAGGGTCGGGGAAGCGACACTGAAGCTTTCTTT
TRBJ1-1 | TRBV25-1 | - | TRBD1 | CASSERQGATEAFF | TGTGCCAGCAGTGAAAGGCAGGGGGCGACTGAAGCTTTCTTT
TRBJ2-7 | TRBV2 | - | - | CASDNFSYEQYF | TGTGCCAGCGACAACTTCTCCTACGAGCAGTACTTC
TRBJ2-7 | TRBV27 | - | TRBD1 | CASSSSGGLWVEQYF | TGTGCCAGCAGTTCCTCAGGGGGCCTTTGGGTCGAGCAGTACTTC
TRBJ2-1 | TRBV6-5 | - | - | CASSNRLNPYNEQFF | TGTGCCAGCAGTAACCGACTGAACCCCTACAATGAGCAGTTCTTC
TRBJ2-1 | TRBV9 | - | - | CASSVGSSSYNEQFF | TGTGCCAGCAGCGTCGGGAGCTCCTCCTACAATGAGCAGTTCTTC
TRBJ2-1 | TRBV15 | - | - | CATSSPTRFNEQFF | TGTGCCACCAGCAGCCCGACCAGGTTTAATGAGCAGTTCTTC
TRBJ2-1 | TRBV29-1 | - | TRBD2 | CSVLGAGGGNEQFF | TGCAGCGTCCTGGGAGCGGGAGGGGGGAATGAGCAGTTCTTC
TRBJ2-7 | TRBV5-6 | - | - | CASSLFGGPGYEQYF | TGTGCCAGCAGCTTGTTTGGGGGGCCGGGATACGAGCAGTACTTC
TRBJ2-7 | TRBV2 | - | - | CASSETESYEQYF | TGTGCCAGCAGTGAAACCGAGTCCTACGAGCAGTACTTC
TRBJ2-2 | TRBV2 | once | TRBD2 | CASSAPNTGTNWSGELFF | TGTGCCAGCAGTGCCCCTAACACCGGGACTAACTGGTCCGGGGAGCTGTTTTTT
TRBJ1-1 | TRBV7-9 | - | TRBD1 | CASSQPRRTGTESEAFF | TGTGCCAGCAGCCAACCTCGACGGACAGGGACGGAATCTGAAGCTTTCTTT
TRBJ2-1 | TRBV2 | - | TRBD2 | CASGWASGRPSYNEQFF | TGTGCCAGCGGGTGGGCTAGCGGGAGGCCTTCCTACAATGAGCAGTTCTTC
TRBJ2-7 | TRBV18 | once | - | CASSPRPGRDLYEQYF | TGTGCCAGCTCACCACGGCCGGGTCGGGACCTCTACGAGCAGTACTTC
TRBJ1-5 | TRBV27 | - | - | CASSLSMGEANQPQHF | TGTGCCAGCAGTTTATCGATGGGGGAAGCCAATCAGCCCCAGCATTTT
TRBJ2-3 | TRBV7-8 | - | - | CASSLGGDGTDTQYF | TGTGCCAGCAGCTTAGGGGGGGACGGCACAGATACGCAGTATTTT
TRBJ1-5 | TRBV28 | once | - | CASSLGGIRPQHF | TGTGCCAGCAGTTTGGGGGGGATAAGGCCCCAGCATTTT
TRBJ2-3 | TRBV6-6 | - | - | CASSPWGATDTQYF | TGTGCCAGCAGCCCCTGGGGGGCCACAGATACGCAGTATTTT
TRBJ2-5 | TRBV9 | - | - | CASSEGHLGTQYF | TGTGCCAGCAGCGAGGGCCATCTTGGGACCCAGTACTTC
TRBJ2-1 | TRBV9 | few | - | CASSVDGSGNEQFF | TGTGCCAGCAGCGTAGACGGGAGCGGCAATGAGCAGTTCTTC
TRBJ2-7 | TRBV29-1 | once | TRBD2 | CSVILNGRAGEQYF | TGCAGCGTGATACTGAATGGGAGGGCAGGGGAGCAGTACTTC
TRBJ2-2 | TRBV27 | - | - | CASRFSYTGELFF | TGTGCCAGCCGCTTTAGCTACACCGGGGAGCTGTTTTTT
TRBJ2-1 | TRBV6-6 | - | - | CASSYGLGAGNEQFF | TGTGCCAGCAGTTACGGGCTGGGGGCGGGTAATGAGCAGTTCTTC
TRBJ1-1 | TRBV15 | - | - | CATSRVRGTEAFF | TGTGCCACCAGCAGAGTGAGGGGCACTGAAGCTTTCTTT
TRBJ2-2 | TRBV7-6 | - | - | CASSLLGGYTGELFF | TGTGCCAGCAGCTTATTGGGGGGTTACACCGGGGAGCTGTTTTTT
TRBJ2-2 | TRBV5-1 | - | TRBD2 | CASSLAWEGNTGELFF | TGCGCCAGCAGCTTGGCGTGGGAGGGAAACACCGGGGAGCTGTTTTTT
TRBJ2-1 | TRBV5-4 | - | - | CASSPNPVGSSYNEQFF | TGTGCCAGCAGCCCGAACCCTGTCGGTTCCTCCTACAATGAGCAGTTCTTC
TRBJ2-3 | TRBV28 | - | TRBD2 | CASSLRGRLSDTQYF | TGTGCCAGCAGTTTACGCGGGAGGCTGTCAGATACGCAGTATTTT
TRBJ2-7 | TRBV9 | - | TRBD1 | CASNKGDRETEQYF | TGTGCCAGCAATAAGGGGGACAGGGAGACCGAGCAGTACTTC
TRBJ1-4 | TRBV29-1 | - | - | CSVVGKDGDANEKLFF | TGCAGCGTTGTTGGGAAGGACGGGGACGCTAATGAAAAACTGTTTTTT
TRBJ1-2 | TRBV27 | - | TRBD1 | CASTRGQAYGYTF | TGTGCCAGCACGAGGGGACAGGCCTATGGCTACACCTTC
TRBJ2-2 | TRBV9 | - | TRBD2 | CASSTENLAGGPWNTGELFF | TGTGCCAGCAGCACCGAAAACCTAGCGGGAGGGCCCTGGAACACCGGGGAGCTGTTTTTT
TRBJ1-1 | TRBV6-5 | - | - | CASSQGYKNTEAFF | TGTGCCAGCAGTCAGGGTTATAAGAACACTGAAGCTTTCTTT
TRBJ2-3 | TRBV5-1 | - | - | CASSLERNTQYF | TGCGCCAGCAGCTTAGAGCGTAATACGCAGTATTTT
TRBJ1-5 | TRBV27 | - | - | CASSSTNEPQHF | TGTGCCAGCAGTTCAACCAACGAGCCCCAGCATTTT
TRBJ2-3 | TRBV4-1 | - | - | CASSQDAFTRLDTQYF | TGCGCCAGCAGCCAAGATGCCTTCACCCGACTAGATACGCAGTATTTT
TRBJ1-5 | TRBV7-8 | - | - | CASSLAVGVNNQPQHF | TGTGCCAGCAGCTTAGCGGTTGGGGTGAACAATCAGCCCCAGCATTTT
TRBJ1-1 | TRBV9 | - | - | CASSVVGGKEGQVNTEAFF | TGTGCCAGCAGCGTAGTAGGAGGGAAGGAGGGCCAAGTGAACACTGAAGCTTTCTTT
TRBJ1-1 | TRBV6-6 | - | - | CASGHLNTEAFF | TGTGCCAGCGGGCATCTTAACACTGAAGCTTTCTTT
TRBJ1-2 | TRBV27 | - | - | CASTRGPSYGYTF | TGTGCCAGTACGCGCGGGCCCTCTTATGGCTACACCTTC
TRBJ2-7 | TRBV5-6 | - | - | CASSLFDEQYF | TGTGCCAGCAGCTTGTTCGACGAGCAGTACTTC
TRBJ2-1 | TRBV7-8 | - | TRBD2 | CASSLDTGGGLYNEQFF | TGTGCCAGCAGCTTAGATACGGGAGGGGGTCTTTACAATGAGCAGTTCTTC
TRBJ2-7 | TRBV4-1 | - | TRBD1 | CASSQGTGGVYEQYF | TGCGCCAGCAGCCAGGGGACAGGGGGCGTGTACGAGCAGTACTTC
TRBJ2-5 | TRBV29-1 | once | - | CSVEGVTRRETQYF | TGCAGCGTTGAAGGCGTTACACGGAGAGAGACCCAGTACTTC
TRBJ2-5 | TRBV30 | - | TRBD2 | CAWGGTSKREYQETQYF | TGTGCCTGGGGCGGGACTAGCAAAAGGGAGTACCAAGAGACCCAGTACTTC
TRBJ2-2 | TRBV10-1 | - | - | CASSETNQGELFF | TGCGCCAGCAGTGAAACGAATCAAGGGGAGCTGTTTTTT
TRBJ2-7 | TRBV13 | - | TRBD1 | CASSLEGTGNYEQYF | TGTGCCAGCAGCCTAGAAGGGACAGGGAACTACGAGCAGTACTTC
TRBJ2-7 | TRBV7-9 | once | - | CASSLRDIAYEQYF | TGTGCCAGCAGCTTACGAGACATCGCTTACGAGCAGTACTTC
TRBJ1-4 | TRBV27 | - | - | CASSLQGFSEKLFF | TGTGCCAGCAGTCTACAGGGTTTTTCTGAAAAACTGTTTTTT
TRBJ2-3 | TRBV9 | - | TRBD2 | CASSSELAGTSTDTQYF | TGTGCCAGCAGCTCTGAACTAGCGGGCACTAGCACAGATACGCAGTATTTT
TRBJ1-5 | TRBV11-2 | - | - | CASSVRAYQPQHF | TGTGCCAGCAGCGTAAGGGCGTATCAGCCCCAGCATTTT
TRBJ2-1 | TRBV29-1 | - | TRBD1 | CSVEGQGGKHNEQFF | TGCAGCGTTGAGGGACAGGGGGGGAAACACAATGAGCAGTTCTTC